This T cell receptor beta chain originates from a study of cytomegalovirus exposure and HLA in healthy donors. Study results and limitations: Based on reports, TCR beta sequences accurately predicted HLA-A and HLA-B alleles for most subjects. Through in vitro validation, a few CMV-associated chains were shown to be specific for CMV antigens. Presence/absence analyses treated sequencing depth as roughly uniform across donors.

CDR1 and CDR2 (germline): SGHVS, FNYEAQ. V was pared by 2 bases and J by 3 bases, with 7 bases between. The CDR3 extends over 13 amino acids. About this clone itself: Its specificity is not known.

The PCR was carried out with 60 Vbeta primers and 13 Jbeta primers. Clones were sequenced by immunoSEQ multiplex PCR, and TCRdb holds only the in-frame ones, with some missing. The data show over 50,000 clones, with 68% seen just once and less than 20% held by the top ten. The V gene is TRBV7-6, the J gene TRBJ2-5, with no clear D. Sequenced sample: PBMCs. This sequence was found in a man aged 35 to 55 in good health and CMV-seropositive. In DNA form, the CDR3 reads TGTGCCAGCAGCTTATTCAACAAAGAGACCCAGTACTTC. Encoded protein: CASSLFNKETQYF.